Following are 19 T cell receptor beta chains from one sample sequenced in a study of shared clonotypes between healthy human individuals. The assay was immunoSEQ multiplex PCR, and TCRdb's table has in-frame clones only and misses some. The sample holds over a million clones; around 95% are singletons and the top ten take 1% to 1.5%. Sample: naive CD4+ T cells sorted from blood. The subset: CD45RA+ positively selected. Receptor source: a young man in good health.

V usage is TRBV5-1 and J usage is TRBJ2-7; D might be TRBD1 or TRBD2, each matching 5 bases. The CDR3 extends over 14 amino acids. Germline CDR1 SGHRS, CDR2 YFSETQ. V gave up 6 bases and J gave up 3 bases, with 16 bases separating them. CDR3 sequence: CASTVGPLIYEQYF. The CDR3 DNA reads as TGCGCCAGCACCGTGGGACCGCTGATCTACGAGCAGTACTTC.

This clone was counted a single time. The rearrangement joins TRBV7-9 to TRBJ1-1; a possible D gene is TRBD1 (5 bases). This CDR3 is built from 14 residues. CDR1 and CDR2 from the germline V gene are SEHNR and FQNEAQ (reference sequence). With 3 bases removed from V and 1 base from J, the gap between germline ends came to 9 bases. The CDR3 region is CASSFQGQNTEAFF. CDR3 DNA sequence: TGTGCCAGCAGCTTTCAGGGCCAGAACACTGAAGCTTTCTTT.

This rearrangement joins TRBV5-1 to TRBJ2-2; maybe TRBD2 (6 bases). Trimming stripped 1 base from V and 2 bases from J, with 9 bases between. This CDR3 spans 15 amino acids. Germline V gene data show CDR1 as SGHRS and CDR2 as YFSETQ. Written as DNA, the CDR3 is TGCGCCAGCAGCTTGCCGGGAGCTAACACCGGGGAGCTGTTTTTT. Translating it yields CASSLPGANTGELFF. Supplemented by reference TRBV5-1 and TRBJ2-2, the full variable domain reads KAGVTQTPRYLIKTRGQQVTLSCSPISGHRSVSWYQQTPGQGLQFLFEYFSETQRNKGNFPGRFSGRQFSNSRSEMNVSTLELGDSALYLCASSLPGANTGELFFGEGSRLTVL.

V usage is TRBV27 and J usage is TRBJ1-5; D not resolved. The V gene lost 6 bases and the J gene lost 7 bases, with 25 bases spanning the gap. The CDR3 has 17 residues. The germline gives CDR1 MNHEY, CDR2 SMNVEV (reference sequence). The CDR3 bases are TGTGCCAGCAGGCCCCATGGACTCAGGCAATTCCCCCAGCCCCAGCATTTT. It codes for CASRPHGLRQFPQPQHF.

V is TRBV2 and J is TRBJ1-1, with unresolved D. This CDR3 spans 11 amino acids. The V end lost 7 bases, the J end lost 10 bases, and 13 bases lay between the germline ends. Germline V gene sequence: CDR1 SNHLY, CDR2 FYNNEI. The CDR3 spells CASIRTRGAFF. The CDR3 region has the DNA TGTGCCAGCATCCGGACCCGTGGAGCTTTCTTT.

CDR3 loop: CASTDWLEGNVEQYF. CDR3 nucleotide sequence: TGTGCCAGCACAGATTGGCTGGAGGGGAATGTAGAGCAGTACTTC. This chain uses TRBV6-5 with TRBJ2-7, with D possibly TRBD2 on 6 matching bases. The CDR3 consists of 15 residues. Trimming took off 7 bases at V and 7 bases at J, with 23 bases between the two ends. The germline gives CDR1 MNHEY, CDR2 SVGAGI.

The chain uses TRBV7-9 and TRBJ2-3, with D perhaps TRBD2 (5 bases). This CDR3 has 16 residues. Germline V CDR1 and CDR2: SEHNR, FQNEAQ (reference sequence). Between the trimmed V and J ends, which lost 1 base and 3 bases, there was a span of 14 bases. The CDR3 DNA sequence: TGTGCCAGCAGCTTAGATATCGGGAAGGGAACAGATACGCAGTATTTT. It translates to CASSLDIGKGTDTQYF.

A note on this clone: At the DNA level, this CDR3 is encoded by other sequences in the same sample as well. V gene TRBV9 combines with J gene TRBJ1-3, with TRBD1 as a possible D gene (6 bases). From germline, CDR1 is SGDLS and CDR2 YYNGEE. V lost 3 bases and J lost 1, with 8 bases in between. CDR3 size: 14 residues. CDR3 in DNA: TGTGCCAGCAGCGCGACAGGTTCTGGAAACACCATATATTTT. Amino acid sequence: CASSATGSGNTIYF. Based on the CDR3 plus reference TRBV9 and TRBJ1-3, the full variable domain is DSGVTQTPKHLITATGQRVTLRCSPRSGDLSVYWYQQSLDQGLQFLIQYYNGEERAKGNILERFSAQQFPDLHSELNLSSLELGDSALYFCASSATGSGNTIYFGEGSWLTVV.

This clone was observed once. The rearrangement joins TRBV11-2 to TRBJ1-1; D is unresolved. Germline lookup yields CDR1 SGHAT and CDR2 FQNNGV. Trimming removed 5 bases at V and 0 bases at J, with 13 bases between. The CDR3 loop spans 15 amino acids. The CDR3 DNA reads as TGTGCCAGCAGCGGCTTCGGGTCGCTGAACACTGAAGCTTTCTTT. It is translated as CASSGFGSLNTEAFF.

In nucleotides, the CDR3 is TGTGCCAGCAACGCCGGACGGTCTAACGAGCAGTACTTC. It is translated as CASNAGRSNEQYF. This chain joins TRBV11-2 and TRBJ2-7; D uncertain. V was shortened by 7 bases and J by 5 bases, with 15 bases between the two germline ends. CDR1 SGHAT and CDR2 FQNNGV come from the germline V gene. The CDR3 length is 13 residues.

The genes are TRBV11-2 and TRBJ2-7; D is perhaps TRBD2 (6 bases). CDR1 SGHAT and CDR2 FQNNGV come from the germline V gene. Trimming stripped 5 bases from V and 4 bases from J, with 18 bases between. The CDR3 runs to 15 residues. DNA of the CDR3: TGTGCCAGCAGCCGATGGACCGGGAGCTGGTACGAGCAGTACTTC. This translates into CASSRWTGSWYEQYF.

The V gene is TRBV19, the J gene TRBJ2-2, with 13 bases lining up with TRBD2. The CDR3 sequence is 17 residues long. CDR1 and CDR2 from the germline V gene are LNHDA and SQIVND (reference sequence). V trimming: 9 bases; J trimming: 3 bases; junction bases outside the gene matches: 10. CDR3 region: CASGKPGLAGDTGELFF. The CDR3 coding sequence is TGTGCCAGCGGAAAACCCGGACTAGCGGGGGACACCGGGGAGCTGTTTTTT.

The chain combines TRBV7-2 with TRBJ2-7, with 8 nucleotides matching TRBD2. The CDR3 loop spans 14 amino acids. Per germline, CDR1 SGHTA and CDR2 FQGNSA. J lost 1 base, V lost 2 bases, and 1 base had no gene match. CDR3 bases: TGTGCCAGCAGCTTAACGGGAGGGTCCTACGAGCAGTACTTC. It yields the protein CASSLTGGSYEQYF.

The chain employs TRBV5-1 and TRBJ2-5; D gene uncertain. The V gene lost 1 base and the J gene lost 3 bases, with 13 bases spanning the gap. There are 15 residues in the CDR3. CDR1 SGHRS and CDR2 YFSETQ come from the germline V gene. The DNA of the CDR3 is TGCGCCAGCAGCTTGTTTGGGCTCACCGAAGAGACCCAGTACTTC. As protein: CASSLFGLTEETQYF.

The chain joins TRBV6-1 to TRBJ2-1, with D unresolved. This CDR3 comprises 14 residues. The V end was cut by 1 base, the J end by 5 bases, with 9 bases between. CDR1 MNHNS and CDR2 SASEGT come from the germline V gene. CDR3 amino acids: CASSEVPGNNEQFF. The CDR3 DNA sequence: TGTGCCAGCAGTGAAGTACCTGGTAACAATGAGCAGTTCTTC.

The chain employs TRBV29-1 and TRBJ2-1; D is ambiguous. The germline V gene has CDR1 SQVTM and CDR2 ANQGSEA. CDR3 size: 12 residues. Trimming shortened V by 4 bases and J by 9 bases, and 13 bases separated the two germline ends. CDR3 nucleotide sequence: TGCAGCGTTGCCTCCTTCTGGGGTGAGCAGTTCTTC. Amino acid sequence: CSVASFWGEQFF.

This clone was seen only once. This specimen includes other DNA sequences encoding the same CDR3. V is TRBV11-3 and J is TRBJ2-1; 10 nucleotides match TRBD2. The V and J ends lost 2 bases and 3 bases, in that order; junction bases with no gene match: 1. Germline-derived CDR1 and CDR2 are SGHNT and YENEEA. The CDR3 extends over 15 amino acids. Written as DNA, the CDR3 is TGTGCCAGCAGCTTAAGGACTAGCGGCTACAATGAGCAGTTCTTC. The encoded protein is CASSLRTSGYNEQFF.

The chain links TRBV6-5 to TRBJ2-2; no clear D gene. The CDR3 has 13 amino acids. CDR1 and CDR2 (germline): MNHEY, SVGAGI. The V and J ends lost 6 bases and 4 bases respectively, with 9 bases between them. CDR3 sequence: CASRRRITGELFF. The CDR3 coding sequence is TGTGCCAGCAGGCGAAGAATCACCGGGGAGCTGTTTTTT.

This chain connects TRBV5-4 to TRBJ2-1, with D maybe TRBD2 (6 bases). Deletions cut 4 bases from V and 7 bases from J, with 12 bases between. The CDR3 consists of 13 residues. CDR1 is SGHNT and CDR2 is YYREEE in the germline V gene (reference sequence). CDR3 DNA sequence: TGTGCCAGCAGCCTGGGACTGAATAATGAGCAGTTCTTC. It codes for CASSLGLNNEQFF.